This TCR beta chain is from a study of regulatory T cells in long-lasting Graves disease. General study results and limits: TRBV28, TRBJ1-2 and TRBJ2-5 were segments that persistent disease favored.

In its sample, this clonotype was seen many times. Its antigen remains unidentified. The ends lost 5 bases at V and 5 bases at J; junction bases unmatched: 9. The CDR3 loop spans 15 amino acids. Arm-PCR of CDR3 regions and iRepertoire HTBI primers were the basis on which TCR beta libraries were built. TCRdb re-derived calls from the multiplex PCR reads in MiXCR, one entry per CDR3 protein. The sample yields almost 350,000 distinct CDR3 sequences, around 20% seen once. The sample's time point: persistent/refractory GD, antithyroid drugs over 5 years with positive TRAb. RNA from PBMCs was the source of the TCR library.

The origin of this receptor is a female donor with Graves disease. The V call is TRBV12-3 or TRBV12-4, the J call TRBJ2-7, with 10 positions matching TRBD2. This material consisted of peripheral blood mononuclear cells (PBMCs), taken when the disease was refractory, from a patient treated with antithyroid drugs. As DNA, the CDR3 is TGTGCCAGCAGTCCGAGCGGGAGGGCCCTAAACGAGCAGTACTTC. Encoded protein: CASSPSGRALNEQYF.